The following is a TCR beta chain sequence with its context. This CDR3 has 11 amino acids. V was trimmed by 5 bases and J by 3 bases, leaving 4 bases between them. This entry belongs to a study of glioma-infiltrating T cells. TCR alpha and beta CDR3 regions were amplified from RNA using iRepertoire nested multiplex PCR. One-step reverse transcription and amplification started from approximately 100-400 ng of tissue mRNA or PBMC total RNA. Each CDR3 protein is one row after TCRdb ran MiXCR on the multiplex PCR reads. The table records roughly 100,000 distinct CDR3 sequences, roughly 30% of them present only once.

This sequence originates from a human donor with low-grade glioma or glioblastoma, undergoing nonglioma brain surgery, or in good health (not recorded which). The chain uses TRBV12-3 or TRBV12-4 and TRBJ1-1; D unresolved. Sequences were obtained from glioma tissue, nonneoplastic brain tissue, or PBMCs (not recorded which). CDR3 sequence (DNA): TGTGCCAGCAGTACGCACACTGAAGCTTTCTTT. Translated: CASSTHTEAFF.